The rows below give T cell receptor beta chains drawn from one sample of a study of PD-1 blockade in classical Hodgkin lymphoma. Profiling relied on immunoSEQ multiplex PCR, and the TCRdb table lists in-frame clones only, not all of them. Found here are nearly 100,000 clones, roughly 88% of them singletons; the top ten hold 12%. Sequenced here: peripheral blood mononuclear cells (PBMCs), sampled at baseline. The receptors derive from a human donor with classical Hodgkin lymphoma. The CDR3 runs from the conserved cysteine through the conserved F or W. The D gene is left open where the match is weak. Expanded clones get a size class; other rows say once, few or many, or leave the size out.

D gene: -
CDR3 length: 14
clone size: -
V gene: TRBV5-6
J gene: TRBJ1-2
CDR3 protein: CASSLDRVLRGYTF
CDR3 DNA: TGTGCCAGCAGCTTGGACAGGGTCTTGAGGGGCTACACCTTC

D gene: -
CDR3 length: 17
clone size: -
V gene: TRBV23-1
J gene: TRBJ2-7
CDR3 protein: CASSQTIAPGAPCEQHF
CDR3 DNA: TGCGCCAGCAGTCAGACGATCGCCCCGGGAGCTCCCTGCGAGCAGCACTTC

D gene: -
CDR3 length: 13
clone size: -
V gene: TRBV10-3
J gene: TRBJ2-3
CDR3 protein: CAIKGSHTDTQYF
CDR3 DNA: TGTGCCATCAAGGGATCGCACACAGATACGCAGTATTTT

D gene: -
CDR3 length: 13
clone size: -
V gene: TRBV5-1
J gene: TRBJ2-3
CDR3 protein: CASSQGPTDTQYF
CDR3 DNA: TGCGCCAGCAGCCAGGGGCCCACAGATACGCAGTATTTT

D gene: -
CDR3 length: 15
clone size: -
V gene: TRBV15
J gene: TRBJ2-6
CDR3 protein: CATSNRGYGANVLTF
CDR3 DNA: TGTGCCACCAGCAACCGCGGGTACGGGGCCAACGTCCTGACTTTC

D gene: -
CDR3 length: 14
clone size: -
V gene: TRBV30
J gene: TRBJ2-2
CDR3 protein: CAWSVSILVGELFF
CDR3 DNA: TGTGCCTGGAGTGTATCTATTCTGGTCGGGGAGCTGTTTTTT

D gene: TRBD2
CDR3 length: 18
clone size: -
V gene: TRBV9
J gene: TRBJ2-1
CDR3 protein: CASSVGGRASFSYNEQFF
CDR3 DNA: TGTGCCAGCAGCGTAGGCGGGAGGGCCTCTTTCTCCTACAATGAGCAGTTCTTC

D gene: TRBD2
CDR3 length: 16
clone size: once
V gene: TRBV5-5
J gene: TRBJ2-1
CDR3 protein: CASSLVGGGPPNEQFF
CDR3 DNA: TGTGCCAGCAGCTTGGTGGGGGGAGGGCCCCCTAATGAGCAGTTCTTC

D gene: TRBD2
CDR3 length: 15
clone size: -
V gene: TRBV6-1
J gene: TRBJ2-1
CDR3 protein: CASSEMVAGGNEQFF
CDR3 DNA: TGTGCCAGCAGTGAAATGGTAGCGGGAGGCAATGAGCAGTTCTTC

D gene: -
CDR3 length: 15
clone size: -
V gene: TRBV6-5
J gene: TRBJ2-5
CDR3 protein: CASSTTGTRQETQYF
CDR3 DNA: TGTGCCAGCAGCACGACAGGGACTAGGCAAGAGACCCAGTACTTC

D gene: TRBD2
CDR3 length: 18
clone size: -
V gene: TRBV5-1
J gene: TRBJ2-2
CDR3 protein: CASRGVGLAEGNTGELFF
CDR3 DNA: TGCGCCAGCCGCGGCGTGGGACTAGCGGAGGGGAACACCGGGGAGCTGTTTTTT

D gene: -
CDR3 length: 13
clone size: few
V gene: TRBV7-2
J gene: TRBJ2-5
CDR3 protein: CASSLAAQETQYF
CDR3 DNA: TGTGCCAGCAGCTTGGCAGCACAAGAGACCCAGTACTTC

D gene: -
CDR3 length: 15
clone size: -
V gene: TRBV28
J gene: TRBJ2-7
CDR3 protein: CASTRGGATGHEQYF
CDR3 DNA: TGTGCCAGCACCAGAGGGGGGGCGACAGGCCACGAGCAGTACTTC

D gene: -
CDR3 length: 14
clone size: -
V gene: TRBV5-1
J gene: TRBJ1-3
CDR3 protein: CASSPNLPGNTIYF
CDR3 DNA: TGCGCCAGCAGCCCCAATCTACCCGGAAACACCATATATTTT

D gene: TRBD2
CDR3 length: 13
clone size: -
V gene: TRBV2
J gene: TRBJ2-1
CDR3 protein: CARTSGRKNEQFF
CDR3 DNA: TGTGCCAGAACTAGCGGGAGGAAAAATGAGCAGTTCTTC

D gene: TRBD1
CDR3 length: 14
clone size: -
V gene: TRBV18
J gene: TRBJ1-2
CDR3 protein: CASSPAKGADGYTF
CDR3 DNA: TGTGCCAGCTCACCAGCCAAGGGGGCAGATGGCTACACCTTC

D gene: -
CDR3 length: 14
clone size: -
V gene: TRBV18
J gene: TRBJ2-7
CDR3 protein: CASSPPGRTYEQYF
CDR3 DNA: TGTGCCAGCTCACCACCGGGACGGACCTACGAGCAGTACTTC

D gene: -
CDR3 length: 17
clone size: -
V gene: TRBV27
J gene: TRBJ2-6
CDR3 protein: CASSLYALSAGANVLTF
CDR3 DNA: TGTGCCAGCAGTTTATACGCCCTATCTGCTGGGGCCAACGTCCTGACTTTC

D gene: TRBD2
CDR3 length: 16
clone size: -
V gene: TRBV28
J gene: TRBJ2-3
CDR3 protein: CASSPGPGLAADTQYF
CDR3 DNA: TGTGCCAGCAGTCCCGGTCCGGGACTAGCAGCAGATACGCAGTATTTT

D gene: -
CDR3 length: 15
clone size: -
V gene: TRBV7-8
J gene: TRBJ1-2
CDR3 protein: CASSSGLGRDYGYTF
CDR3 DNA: TGTGCCAGCAGCTCTGGGTTGGGCAGGGACTATGGCTACACCTTC

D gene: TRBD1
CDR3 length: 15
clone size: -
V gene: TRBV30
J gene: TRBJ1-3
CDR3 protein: CAWNRDRVSGNTIYF
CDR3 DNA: TGTGCCTGGAACAGGGACAGGGTGTCCGGAAACACCATATATTTT

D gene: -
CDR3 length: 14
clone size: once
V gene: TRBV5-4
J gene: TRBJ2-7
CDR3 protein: CASSGSGSLYEQYF
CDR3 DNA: TGTGCCAGCAGCGGATCCGGGAGCCTCTACGAGCAGTACTTC

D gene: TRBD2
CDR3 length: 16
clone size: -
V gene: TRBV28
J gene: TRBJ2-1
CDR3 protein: CASSSTLAVSYNEQFF
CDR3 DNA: TGTGCCAGCAGTTCCACCCTAGCGGTTTCATACAATGAGCAGTTCTTC

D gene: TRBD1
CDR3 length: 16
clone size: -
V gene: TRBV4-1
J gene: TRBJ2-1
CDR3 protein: CASSQVVQGAYNEQFF
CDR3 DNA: TGCGCCAGCAGCCAAGTGGTGCAGGGGGCCTACAATGAGCAGTTCTTC

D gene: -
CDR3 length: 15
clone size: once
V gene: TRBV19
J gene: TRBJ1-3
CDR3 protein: CASSIQPRGGNTIYF
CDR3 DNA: TGTGCCAGTAGTATCCAGCCAAGGGGTGGAAACACCATATATTTT

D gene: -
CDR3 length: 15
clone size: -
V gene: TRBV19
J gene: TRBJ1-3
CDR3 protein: CASTSHESSGNTIYF
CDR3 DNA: TGTGCCAGTACCTCCCACGAGAGCTCTGGAAACACCATATATTTT

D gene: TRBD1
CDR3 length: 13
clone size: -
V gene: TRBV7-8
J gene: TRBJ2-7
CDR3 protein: CASSFDRAGEQYF
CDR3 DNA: TGTGCCAGCAGCTTCGACAGGGCGGGTGAGCAGTACTTC

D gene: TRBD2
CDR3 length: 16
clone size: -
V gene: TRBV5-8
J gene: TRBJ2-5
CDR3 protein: CASTRGLAGSQETQYF
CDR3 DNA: TGTGCCAGCACCCGCGGACTAGCAGGTTCTCAAGAGACCCAGTACTTC